The rows below give T cell receptor beta chains drawn from one sample of a study of blood T cell repertoires in COVID-19. The method was immunoSEQ multiplex PCR; TCRdb's version includes in-frame clones alone and lacks a portion of them. This table has around 150,000 clones, about 88% appearing once. Sequenced sample: peripheral blood. All receptors derive from a man aged 18 to 29 with acute or convalescent COVID-19. Both conserved end residues are part of each CDR3. The D gene is left open where the match is weak. Clone size is not always given. Where it is, it says once, few, many or a class for expanded clones.

NA,TRBJ1-1,NA,TRBV11-2,CASSLLRDGGEAFF,TGTGCCAGCAGCTTATTGCGGGACGGAGGTGAAGCTTTCTTT
TRBD1,TRBJ2-7,NA,TRBV19,CASTAGTGDGYEQYF,TGTGCCAGTACCGCCGGGACAGGGGATGGATACGAGCAGTACTTC
TRBD2,TRBJ2-2,NA,TRBV5-1,CASSAGGTQTGELFF,TGCGCCAGCAGCGCGGGGGGGACTCAGACCGGGGAGCTGTTTTTT
NA,TRBJ2-6,NA,TRBV5-1,CASSLVSGTGANVLTF,TGCGCCAGCAGCCTGGTATCGGGGACTGGGGCCAACGTCCTGACTTTC
NA,TRBJ1-5,NA,TRBV6-2/TRBV6-3,CASTHSGRANQPQHF,TGTGCCAGCACTCACTCCGGCAGGGCTAATCAGCCCCAGCATTTT
TRBD1,TRBJ2-7,NA,TRBV11-2,CASSLGLAGGHGEQYF,TGTGCCAGCAGCCTCGGCTTGGCAGGGGGACATGGGGAGCAGTACTTC
NA,TRBJ1-2,NA,TRBV28,CASSNRGPQIGYTF,TGTGCCAGCAGTAACCGAGGGCCCCAGATTGGCTACACCTTC
TRBD2,TRBJ2-2,NA,TRBV6-5,CASKYGGGAAGELFF,TGTGCCAGCAAATATGGCGGGGGGGCCGCCGGGGAGCTGTTTTTT
NA,TRBJ2-1,NA,TRBV7-9,CASSLVGKGVNNEQFF,TGTGCCAGCAGCTTAGTCGGAAAGGGGGTAAACAATGAGCAGTTCTTC
TRBD1,TRBJ1-1,NA,TRBV19,CATQKGATEAFF,TGTGCCACCCAAAAGGGGGCCACTGAAGCTTTCTTT
NA,TRBJ1-5,NA,TRBV24-1,CATSDTGTQIGPQHF,TGTGCCACCAGTGATACCGGGACACAAATAGGGCCCCAGCATTTT
TRBD1,TRBJ1-2,NA,TRBV3-1/TRBV3-2,CASSQGQGGGYGYTF,TGTGCCAGCAGCCAGGGACAGGGAGGGGGGTATGGCTACACCTTC
TRBD1,TRBJ2-1,NA,TRBV29-1,CSVEIVYRDRGGNEQFF,TGCAGCGTTGAGATCGTGTACCGGGACAGGGGAGGGAATGAGCAGTTCTTC
TRBD2,TRBJ2-1,NA,TRBV3-1/TRBV3-2,CASSPRTSFNEQFF,TGTGCCAGCAGCCCTAGGACTAGCTTCAATGAGCAGTTCTTC
TRBD1,TRBJ1-1,NA,TRBV9,CASRGTATEAFF,TGTGCCAGCAGGGGGACAGCCACTGAAGCTTTCTTT
NA,TRBJ1-5,NA,TRBV6-5,CASSSNQVNQPQHF,TGTGCCAGCAGTTCGAACCAGGTTAACCAGCCCCAGCATTTT
TRBD1,TRBJ2-1,NA,TRBV14,CASSRDRGMDEQFF,TGTGCCAGCAGCCGGGACAGGGGGATGGATGAGCAGTTCTTC
TRBD2,TRBJ2-1,NA,TRBV24-1,CATRGLAGGNRESEQFF,TGTGCCACAAGAGGACTAGCGGGGGGTAACCGAGAGTCTGAGCAGTTCTTC
NA,TRBJ1-2,NA,TRBV6-5,CASSLGGNYGYTF,TGTGCCAGCAGTCTCGGGGGTAACTATGGCTACACCTTC
TRBD2,TRBJ2-5,NA,TRBV4-2,CASSLSGGSGETQYF,TGTGCCAGCAGTCTCAGCGGGGGGTCCGGGGAGACCCAGTACTTC
NA,TRBJ1-6,few,TRBV15,CATSDNPGSPLHF,TGTGCCACCAGCGACAACCCCGGATCACCCCTCCACTTT
NA,TRBJ1-2,NA,TRBV7-3,CASSLEPGIKDGYTF,TGTGCCAGCAGCTTGGAGCCAGGGATAAAGGATGGCTACACCTTC
NA,TRBJ1-2,NA,TRBV7-9,CASSLNSFVSGYTF,TGTGCCAGCAGCTTAAACAGCTTTGTCTCCGGCTACACCTTC
TRBD1,TRBJ1-6,NA,TRBV5-4,CASSTRQGNNSPLHF,TGTGCCAGCAGCACCCGACAGGGTAATAATTCACCCCTCCACTTT
NA,TRBJ1-3,NA,TRBV4-2,CASSQDKGGSSGNTIYF,TGTGCCAGCAGCCAAGATAAGGGGGGGAGCTCTGGAAACACCATATATTTT